The clone carrying this TCR beta chain appeared once. The sample comes from a study of T cell changes during pregnancy in multiple sclerosis. Sequencing used immunoSEQ multiplex PCR; TCRdb keeps in-frame clones, though not all of them. Altogether more than 65,000 clones are present, about 89% being singletons, with the ten largest covering over 2%. This sequence was found in a female donor with multiple sclerosis, enrolled in a pregnancy study. This specimen was peripheral blood, taken in the first trimester of pregnancy.

CDR3 nucleotide sequence: TGTGCCAGCAGTCCACCTCCCTCCGGGTCTAGCGGGAACTACGAGCAGTACTTC. Amino acids: CASSPPPSGSSGNYEQYF. V gene TRBV13 combines with J gene TRBJ2-7, with 9 positions matching TRBD2. Unmatched junction bases numbered 18, after V lost 6 bases and J lost 3 bases. CDR1 is PRHDT, CDR2 FYEKMQ, per germline (reference sequence). This CDR3 comprises 18 residues.